This TCR beta chain was captured by sequencing in a study of cytomegalovirus exposure and HLA in healthy donors. Study results and caveats: Donors belonging to an Asian-associated ancestry cluster reportedly showed fewer N-insertions in productive TCRs than the roughly 700-donor mean, according to what a later analysis found.

13 Jbeta primers and 60 Vbeta primers were used for the PCR. The method was immunoSEQ multiplex PCR; TCRdb's version includes in-frame clones alone and lacks a portion of them. This sample carries about 120,000 clones, 78% of them seen once, and the ten largest clones take 2.5% to 3.5%. To note about this clone: The antigen is undetermined.

This clonotype was obtained from a woman aged 30 to 39 in good health and CMV-seropositive. Material: PBMCs.

The CDR3 sequence: CASSEARRGYTDTQYF. The CDR3 DNA reads TGTGCCAGCAGTGAAGCGCGTCGCGGATACACAGATACGCAGTATTTT. This chain uses TRBV2 with TRBJ2-3, with D uncertain. The CDR3 has 16 residues. Per the germline V gene, CDR1 is SNHLY and CDR2 is FYNNEI. Trimming stripped 0 bases from V and 2 bases from J, with 12 bases between.